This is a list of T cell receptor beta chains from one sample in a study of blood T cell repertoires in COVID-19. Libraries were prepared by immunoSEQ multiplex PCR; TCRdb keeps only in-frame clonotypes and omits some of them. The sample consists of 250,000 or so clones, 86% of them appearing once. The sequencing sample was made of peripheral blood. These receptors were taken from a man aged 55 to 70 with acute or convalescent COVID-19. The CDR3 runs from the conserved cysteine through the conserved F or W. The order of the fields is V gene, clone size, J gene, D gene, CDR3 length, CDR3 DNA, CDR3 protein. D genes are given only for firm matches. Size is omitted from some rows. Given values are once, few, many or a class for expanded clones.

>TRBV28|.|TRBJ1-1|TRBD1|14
TGTGCCAGCAGTTTTCAGGGGGCGCGCACTGAAGCTTTCTTT
CASSFQGARTEAFF
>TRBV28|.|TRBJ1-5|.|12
TGTGCCAGCAAGGAGAGCAATCAGCCCCAGCATTTT
CASKESNQPQHF
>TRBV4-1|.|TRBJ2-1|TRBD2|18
TGCGCCAGCAGCCAAGAAGGGAGGGCTAGCGGGTTCCACAATGAGCAGTTCTTC
CASSQEGRASGFHNEQFF
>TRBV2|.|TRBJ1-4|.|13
TGTGCCAGCAGTATGTACGAGGAAGAAAAACTGTTTTTT
CASSMYEEEKLFF
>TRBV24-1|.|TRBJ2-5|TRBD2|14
TGTGCCACCAGTGCTCCGGGGGGACAAGAGACCCAGTACTTC
CATSAPGGQETQYF
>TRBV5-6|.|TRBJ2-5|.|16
TGTGCCAGCAGCCCGAGGGTTGCAGCCTACCAAGAGACCCAGTACTTC
CASSPRVAAYQETQYF
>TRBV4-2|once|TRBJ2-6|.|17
TGTGCCAGCAGCCAAACGATACAACCCTCTGGGGCCAACGTCCTGACTTTC
CASSQTIQPSGANVLTF
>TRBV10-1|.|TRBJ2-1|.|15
TGCGCCAGCAGTGTCCGCAATCCACCTAACAATGAGCAGTTCTTC
CASSVRNPPNNEQFF
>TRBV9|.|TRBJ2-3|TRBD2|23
TGTGCCAGCAGCGTAGTGTCCCTAGCGGGAGGGCCTTGGTCCCAATATAGCACAGATACGCAGTATTTT
CASSVVSLAGGPWSQYSTDTQYF
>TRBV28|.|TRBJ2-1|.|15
TGTGCCAGCAGTTTATCCTTAGGAGCCTACAATGAGCAGTTCTTC
CASSLSLGAYNEQFF
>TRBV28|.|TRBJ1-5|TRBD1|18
TGTGCCAGCAGTCGAATTTCGACCGGGACAGGGGTCAATCAGCCCCAGCATTTT
CASSRISTGTGVNQPQHF
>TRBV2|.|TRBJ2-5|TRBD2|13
TGTGCCAGCCGAAGAGGGAGGGTTGAGACCCAGTACTTC
CASRRGRVETQYF
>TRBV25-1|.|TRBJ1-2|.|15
TGTGCCAGCAGTGAGGTCTTCGACAGCCCCTATGGCTACACCTTC
CASSEVFDSPYGYTF
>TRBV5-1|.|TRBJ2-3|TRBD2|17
TGCGCCAGCAGCCCCCAGTTAGCGGGGATTAGCACAGATACGCAGTATTTT
CASSPQLAGISTDTQYF
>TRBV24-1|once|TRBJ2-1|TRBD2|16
TGTGCCACCAGTCACTGGACTAGCGGGAGCCACAATGAGCAGTTCTTC
CATSHWTSGSHNEQFF
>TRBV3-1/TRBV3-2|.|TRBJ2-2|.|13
TGTGCCATCCAGACAGCGAACACCGGGGAGCTGTTTTTT
CAIQTANTGELFF
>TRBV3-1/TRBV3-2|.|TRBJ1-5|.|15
TGTGCCAGCAGCCAAGGACAGGATAGCAATCAGCCCCAGCATTTT
CASSQGQDSNQPQHF
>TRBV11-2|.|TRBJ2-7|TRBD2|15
TGTGCCAGCAGCGCCATAGGGACTAGCTCCTACGAGCAGTACTTC
CASSAIGTSSYEQYF
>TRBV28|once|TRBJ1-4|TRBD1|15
TGTGCCAGCAGGACGACTTCAGGGGGCGGTGAAAAACTGTTTTTT
CASRTTSGGGEKLFF
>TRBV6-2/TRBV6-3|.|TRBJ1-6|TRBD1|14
TGTGCCAGCAGTATAAACAGGGGGCATTCACCCCTCCACTTT
CASSINRGHSPLHF
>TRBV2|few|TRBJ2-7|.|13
TGTGCCAGCAGTGATGGCTCCCGCTACGAGCAGTACTTC
CASSDGSRYEQYF
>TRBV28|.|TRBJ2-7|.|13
TGTGCCAGCAGCTCGACAGTGCCTTACGAGCAGTACTTC
CASSSTVPYEQYF
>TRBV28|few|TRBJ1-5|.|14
TGTGCCAGCAACCCATGGACGGGGGACCAGCCCCAGCATTTT
CASNPWTGDQPQHF
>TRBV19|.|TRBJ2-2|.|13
TGTGCCAGTAGACTAGCGAACACCGGGGAGCTGTTTTTT
CASRLANTGELFF
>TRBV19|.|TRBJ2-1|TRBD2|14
TGTGCCAGCCAGACTAGCGGAGGGGGCAATGAGCAGTTCTTC
CASQTSGGGNEQFF
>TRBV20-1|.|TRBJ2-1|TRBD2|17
TGCAGTGCTAGTGAGTCGAGGACTAGCGGGGCTAACAATGAGCAGTTCTTC
CSASESRTSGANNEQFF
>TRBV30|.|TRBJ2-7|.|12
TGTGCCTGGAGTAGCGTGACTAACGAGCAGTACTTC
CAWSSVTNEQYF
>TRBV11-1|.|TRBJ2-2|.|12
TGTGCCAGCAGCCCCTTGTCGGGGGAGCTGTTTTTT
CASSPLSGELFF
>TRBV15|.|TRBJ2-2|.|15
TGTGCCACCAGCAGATGGGGAGGGGGCACCGGGGAGCTGTTTTTT
CATSRWGGGTGELFF
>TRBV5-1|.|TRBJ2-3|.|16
TGCGCCAGCAGCTTGGCCTTGAGGGCTAGCACAGATACGCAGTATTTT
CASSLALRASTDTQYF
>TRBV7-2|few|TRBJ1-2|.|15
TGTGCCAGCAGCTTAGCACTCTCCGGGAACTATGGCTACACCTTC
CASSLALSGNYGYTF
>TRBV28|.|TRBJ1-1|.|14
TGTGCCAGCAGTTCCGGGAGTCGGAACACTGAAGCTTTCTTT
CASSSGSRNTEAFF
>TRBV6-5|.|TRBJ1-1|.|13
TGTGCCAGCGGTCAGGGCATGAACACTGAAGCTTTCTTT
CASGQGMNTEAFF
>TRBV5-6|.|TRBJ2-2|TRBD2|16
TGTGCCAGCAGCTTGCCTAGCGGGAGGAACACCGGGGAGCTGTTTTTT
CASSLPSGRNTGELFF
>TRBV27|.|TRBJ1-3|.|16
TGTGCCAGCAGGCGAGGAGGGACTTTCTCTGGAAACACCATATATTTT
CASRRGGTFSGNTIYF
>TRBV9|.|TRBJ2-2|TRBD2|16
TGTGCCAGCAGCCCATGGACTAGCGGGAACACCGGGGAGCTGTTTTTT
CASSPWTSGNTGELFF
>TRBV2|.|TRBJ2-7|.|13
TGTGCCAGCAGTGAATACAGGGATTACGAGCAGTACTTC
CASSEYRDYEQYF